A selection of T cell receptor beta chains follows, all from one sample in a study of control samples from healthy donors and cancer patients. Here immunoSEQ multiplex PCR was the method, and the copy in TCRdb shows in-frame clones only, minus some. The table lists tens of thousands of clones, more than 70% of them singletons, with 12% in the top ten. Sample: PBMCs. These TCRs come from a woman aged 60-75 years with lung cancer. CDR3s include the opening cysteine and the closing phenylalanine or tryptophan. The D gene is left open where the match is weak. Clone size, where shown, is once, few, many, or a class for clones that have expanded.

TRBJ2-1,.,TRBD1,TRBV11-2,CASSFDRGNEQFF,TGTGCCAGCAGCTTTGACAGGGGAAATGAGCAGTTCTTC
TRBJ1-5,.,.,TRBV7-9,CASSLGGTLYNQPQHF,TGTGCCAGCAGCTTAGGGGGGACCCTGTACAATCAGCCCCAGCATTTT
TRBJ2-1,.,.,TRBV7-8,CASSSNPDSSSYNEQFF,TGTGCCAGCAGCTCAAATCCGGACTCGAGCTCCTACAATGAGCAGTTCTTC
TRBJ2-5,.,TRBD2,TRBV11-2,CASSPQRGTGETQYF,TGTGCCAGCAGCCCCCAGCGGGGGACGGGAGAGACCCAGTACTTC
TRBJ1-5,.,TRBD1,TRBV2,CASSPTGGDRYGQPQHF,TGTGCCAGCAGTCCGACAGGGGGCGATCGATACGGTCAGCCCCAGCATTTT
TRBJ2-1,.,TRBD2,TRBV4-1,CASSPGLAGVYNEQFF,TGCGCCAGCAGCCCCGGACTAGCGGGAGTATACAATGAGCAGTTCTTC
TRBJ1-1,.,.,TRBV11-3,CASSLDTMNTEAFF,TGTGCCAGCAGCTTGGACACTATGAACACTGAAGCTTTCTTT
TRBJ2-7,.,.,TRBV6-4,CASREGQGPTSAGAYF,TGTGCCAGCAGGGAAGGACAGGGCCCTACTAGCGCCGGAGCTTACTTC
TRBJ2-3,.,.,TRBV29-1,CSVDPGSTDTQYF,TGCAGCGTTGACCCAGGGAGCACAGATACGCAGTATTTT
TRBJ1-3,.,TRBD1,TRBV9,CASSDDRGSGNTIYF,TGTGCCAGCAGCGACGACAGGGGGTCGGGAAACACCATATATTTT
TRBJ1-1,.,.,TRBV6-5,CASTTGHMNTEAFF,TGTGCCAGCACTACGGGACATATGAACACTGAAGCTTTCTTT
TRBJ1-2,.,.,TRBV5-4,CASSPDSYGYTF,TGTGCCAGCAGCCCTGACAGTTACGGCTACACCTTC
TRBJ2-4,.,TRBD1,TRBV20-1,CSASLGGWLAKNIQYF,TGCAGTGCTAGTTTAGGGGGCTGGCTAGCCAAAAACATTCAGTACTTC
TRBJ1-2,few,.,TRBV7-3,CASSLMVGDGYTF,TGTGCCAGCAGCTTAATGGTAGGGGATGGCTACACCTTC
TRBJ2-2,once,.,TRBV11-1,CASSLGGAGELFF,TGTGCCAGCAGCTTAGGAGGGGCCGGGGAGCTGTTTTTT
TRBJ2-2,once,.,TRBV5-6,CASRGDGELFF,TGTGCCAGCAGGGGGGACGGGGAGCTGTTTTTT
TRBJ1-1,.,.,TRBV12-3/TRBV12-4,CASTLRRTEVAFF,TGTGCCAGCACCCTCCGGCGGACTGAAGTGGCTTTCTTT
TRBJ1-6,.,TRBD1,TRBV5-6,CASSLAGTEDSPLHF,TGTGCCAGCAGCTTGGCCGGGACAGAAGATTCACCCCTCCACTTT
TRBJ1-1,.,TRBD1,TRBV5-1,CASSGQGAYTEAFF,TGCGCCAGCAGTGGACAGGGAGCATACACTGAAGCTTTCTTT
TRBJ1-2,.,TRBD1,TRBV10-3,CAISGGQGWDYGYTF,TGTGCCATCAGTGGGGGACAGGGTTGGGACTATGGCTACACCTTC
TRBJ2-1,.,TRBD2,TRBV7-9,CASSLVAGAQNEQFF,TGTGCCAGCAGCTTAGTTGCGGGAGCTCAGAATGAGCAGTTCTTC
TRBJ1-1,.,.,TRBV12-3/TRBV12-4,CASRGRFTEAFF,TGTGCCAGCAGGGGGAGGTTTACTGAAGCTTTCTTT
TRBJ2-7,.,TRBD2,TRBV5-6,CASNLAGVSYEQYF,TGTGCCAGCAACCTAGCGGGGGTCTCCTACGAGCAGTACTTC
TRBJ2-1,.,.,TRBV7-6,CASSSHLSSYNEQFF,TGTGCCAGCAGCTCCCACTTAAGCTCCTACAATGAGCAGTTCTTC
TRBJ2-1,.,TRBD2,TRBV5-1,CASSPPGAGGPNNEQFF,TGCGCCAGCAGTCCTCCGGGGGCGGGAGGGCCCAACAATGAGCAGTTCTTC
TRBJ2-5,.,TRBD2,TRBV11-2,CASRRVAGGPSETQYF,TGTGCCAGCAGACGGGTAGCGGGGGGGCCTTCGGAGACCCAGTACTTC
TRBJ2-2,few,.,TRBV29-1,CSVDISGAGELFF,TGCAGCGTTGACATTTCGGGCGCCGGGGAGCTGTTTTTT
TRBJ2-7,.,TRBD2,TRBV7-2,CASSPVSGAYEQYF,TGTGCCAGCAGCCCCGTGAGCGGGGCCTACGAGCAGTACTTC
TRBJ2-1,.,TRBD2,TRBV6-5,CASSHGLAGVDEQFF,TGTGCCAGCAGCCACGGACTAGCGGGGGTTGATGAGCAGTTCTTC
TRBJ2-3,.,.,TRBV28,CASRVFGSTDTQYF,TGTGCCAGCAGGGTCTTTGGCAGCACAGATACGCAGTATTTT
TRBJ1-1,.,.,TRBV28,CASRQTLNTEAFF,TGTGCCAGCAGACAGACCCTGAACACTGAAGCTTTCTTT
TRBJ1-3,.,.,TRBV24-1,CATSDLLGLSGNTIYF,TGTGCCACCAGTGATTTGCTGGGACTCTCTGGAAACACCATATATTTT
TRBJ1-2,.,TRBD1,TRBV5-6,CASSLLGQDNYGYTF,TGTGCCAGCAGCCTCCTAGGACAGGATAACTATGGCTACACCTTC
TRBJ1-1,once,.,TRBV30,CAWTEGEAFF,TGTGCCTGGACGGAAGGTGAAGCTTTCTTT
TRBJ2-2,.,.,TRBV6-5,CASSYETTGTGGELFF,TGTGCCAGCAGTTACGAAACTACCGGGACGGGCGGGGAGCTGTTTTTT
TRBJ2-5,.,.,TRBV3-1/TRBV3-2,CASSQELAQETQYF,TGTGCCAGCAGCCAGGAACTAGCCCAAGAGACCCAGTACTTC
TRBJ2-7,.,.,TRBV2,CASSGQGGGSYEQYF,TGTGCCAGCAGTGGGCAGGGTGGCGGCTCCTACGAGCAGTACTTC
TRBJ1-3,.,.,TRBV7-9,CASSPRGGVGNTIYF,TGTGCCAGCAGCCCCCGGGGGGGGGTTGGAAACACCATATATTTT
TRBJ2-3,.,.,TRBV5-1,CASSLRIPRTDTQYF,TGCGCCAGCAGCCTGAGGATCCCCCGCACAGATACGCAGTATTTT
TRBJ2-1,.,TRBD2,TRBV5-1,CASSMGLAGGYNEQFF,TGCGCCAGCAGCATGGGACTAGCGGGGGGATACAATGAGCAGTTCTTC
TRBJ2-7,.,.,TRBV5-1,CASSFFPGNSYEQYF,TGCGCCAGCAGCTTTTTTCCAGGGAACTCCTACGAGCAGTACTTC
TRBJ1-2,.,.,TRBV7-9,CASSLTANYGYTF,TGTGCCAGCAGCTTAACCGCTAACTATGGCTACACCTTC
TRBJ1-2,.,TRBD1,TRBV7-3,CASSLNPGGAGGYTF,TGTGCCAGCAGCCTTAACCCAGGGGGCGCTGGGGGCTACACCTTC
TRBJ1-6,.,.,TRBV19,CASSEGRASPLHF,TGTGCCAGTAGCGAGGGGCGTGCTTCACCCCTCCACTTT
TRBJ2-1,.,TRBD2,TRBV30,CAWRLAPGNEQFF,TGTGCCTGGCGACTAGCTCCCGGCAATGAGCAGTTCTTC
TRBJ1-4,.,.,TRBV18,CASSPRQAATNEKLFF,TGTGCCAGCTCACCTCGGCAGGCTGCAACTAATGAAAAACTGTTTTTT
TRBJ1-2,once,.,TRBV7-9,CASSETVYYGYTF,TGTGCCAGCAGCGAAACAGTTTACTATGGCTACACCTTC
TRBJ2-7,.,.,TRBV12-3/TRBV12-4,CASSAANYEQYF,TGTGCCAGTTCGGCAGCCAACTACGAGCAGTACTTC
TRBJ1-1,.,.,TRBV5-1,CASSLVLGDTEAFF,TGCGCCAGCAGCTTGGTCCTCGGGGACACTGAAGCTTTCTTT
TRBJ1-2,once,TRBD1,TRBV3-1/TRBV3-2,CASSQATGAYYGYTF,TGTGCCAGCAGCCAAGCGACAGGGGCCTATTATGGCTACACCTTC
TRBJ2-1,.,.,TRBV5-4,CASSSGLLLNEQFF,TGTGCCAGCAGCTCTGGACTTCTACTTAATGAGCAGTTCTTC
TRBJ1-6,.,.,TRBV11-2,CASSLDRGNSPLHF,TGTGCCAGCAGCTTAGATCGGGGAAATTCACCCCTCCACTTT
TRBJ2-1,.,.,TRBV7-6,CASSLARGSSYNEQFF,TGTGCCAGCAGCTTAGCCCGGGGGAGCTCCTACAATGAGCAGTTCTTC
TRBJ1-2,.,TRBD1,TRBV7-8,CASTRTGAFSGYTF,TGTGCCAGCACCAGGACAGGAGCCTTTAGTGGCTACACCTTC
TRBJ1-3,medium-sized,.,TRBV19,CASIKTVGGNTIYF,TGTGCCAGTATCAAAACAGTTGGAGGAAACACCATATATTTT